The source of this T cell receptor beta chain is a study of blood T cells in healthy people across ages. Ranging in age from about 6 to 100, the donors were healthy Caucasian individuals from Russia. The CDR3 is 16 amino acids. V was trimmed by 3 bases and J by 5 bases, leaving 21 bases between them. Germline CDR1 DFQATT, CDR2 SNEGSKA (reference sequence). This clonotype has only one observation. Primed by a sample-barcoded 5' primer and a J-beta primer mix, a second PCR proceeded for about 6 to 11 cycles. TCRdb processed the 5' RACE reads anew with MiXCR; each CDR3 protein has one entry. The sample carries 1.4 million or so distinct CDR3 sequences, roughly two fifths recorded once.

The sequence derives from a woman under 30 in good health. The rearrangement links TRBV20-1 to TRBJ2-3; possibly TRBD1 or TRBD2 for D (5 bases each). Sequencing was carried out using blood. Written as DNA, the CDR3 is TGCAGTGCTAGGAAAGCCCCGGGCCTTGGGGGAGATACGCAGTATTTT. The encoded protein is CSARKAPGLGGDTQYF.